Listed here are 18 T cell receptor beta chains from one sample, sequenced in a study of blood T cell repertoires in COVID-19. The method was immunoSEQ multiplex PCR; TCRdb's version includes in-frame clones alone and lacks a portion of them. The sample carries around 70,000 clones, 70% to 80% recorded once. Sequencing was done on a sample of peripheral blood. The source of these receptors is a man aged 60 to 75 with active or convalescent COVID-19.

The gene calls are TRBV27 and TRBJ2-2; 8 bases fit TRBD1. Germline V gives CDR1 MNHEY, CDR2 SMNVEV (reference sequence). The V segment lost 6 bases and the J segment 5 bases; nucleotides outside the gene matches: 2. The length of the CDR3 is 13 residues. Written as DNA, the CDR3 is TGTGCCAGCAGAGACAGGGGAACCGGGGAGCTGTTTTTT. Amino acid sequence: CASRDRGTGELFF.

The chain joins TRBV2 to TRBJ2-1; 9 bases align to TRBD2. V lost 6 bases and J lost 8; bases outside the gene matches: 2. Germline lookup yields CDR1 SNHLY and CDR2 FYNNEI. The CDR3 extends over 12 amino acids. The CDR3 sequence is CASRAGGDEQFF. The CDR3 coding sequence is TGTGCCAGCAGGGCGGGGGGGGATGAGCAGTTCTTC.

V and J are TRBV24-1 and TRBJ1-2; 7 bases match TRBD1. CDR1 is KGHDR and CDR2 is SFDVKD in the germline V gene. V lost 2 bases and J lost 7; bases outside the gene matches: 9. This CDR3 spans 15 amino acids. In DNA form, the CDR3 reads TGTGCCACCAGTGATTCGGCTGACAGGGTTCCTGGCTACACCTTC. Protein product: CATSDSADRVPGYTF.

This clone was seen a few times. The chain couples TRBV11-2 to TRBJ2-7, with 7 bases fitting TRBD1. In germline, CDR1 is SGHAT, CDR2 FQNNGV. After removal of 5 bases from V and 3 bases from J, the junction contained 7 bases not matched to a gene. The length of the CDR3 is 14 residues. CDR3 sequence (DNA): TGTGCCAGCAGCCTCATCAGGGGGAACTACGAGCAGTACTTC. Encoded protein: CASSLIRGNYEQYF.

In this sample, this clone turned up once. The V gene is TRBV19, the J gene TRBJ2-1; D perhaps matches TRBD1 (6 bases). Deletions cut 3 bases from V and 2 bases from J, with 14 bases between. Germline CDR1 LNHDA, CDR2 SQIVND (reference sequence). The length of the CDR3 is 16 residues. The DNA of the CDR3 is TGTGCCAGTAGTATGCTTGGGGACAAAGCCTACAATGAGCAGTTCTTC. Amino acids: CASSMLGDKAYNEQFF.

This clone was counted a few times. The chain couples TRBV9 to TRBJ2-7; perhaps TRBD1 as D (5 bases). The CDR3 runs to 15 residues. V was trimmed by 4 bases and J by 5 bases, leaving 19 bases between them. Germline V gene sequence: CDR1 SGDLS, CDR2 YYNGEE. This CDR3 reads CASSPYPGSRNEQYF. In DNA form, the CDR3 reads TGTGCCAGCAGCCCGTACCCAGGGTCAAGGAACGAGCAGTACTTC.

The V and J genes are TRBV28 and TRBJ1-1; 8 nucleotides match TRBD1. The CDR3 loop spans 15 amino acids. With V trimmed by 6 bases and J by 2 bases, 8 bases remained unmatched. Germline V lookup: CDR1 MDHEN, CDR2 SYDVKM. The CDR3 DNA reads TGTGCCAGCAGCAAGGCAGGGGGCGGCAACACTGAAGCTTTCTTT. Its protein product is CASSKAGGGNTEAFF.

V and J are TRBV9 and TRBJ2-7; TRBD1 agrees at 9 bases. Trimming at V came to 0 bases and at J to 3 bases, leaving 4 bases not matched to a gene. This CDR3 is built from 15 residues. Germline assignment: CDR1 SGDLS and CDR2 YYNGEE. CDR3 nucleotides: TGTGCCAGCAGCGTAGGAGGGACAGGGAGCTACGAGCAGTACTTC. Protein product: CASSVGGTGSYEQYF.

The V gene is TRBV5-1, the J gene TRBJ2-3, with D maybe TRBD2 (5 bases). The CDR3 is 15 residues long. CDR1 is SGHRS, CDR2 YFSETQ, per germline. Trimming took off 1 base at V and 0 bases at J, with 9 bases between the two ends. For the CDR3, the DNA is TGCGCCAGCAGCTTGAGAAGCGGAAGCACAGATACGCAGTATTTT. Its protein product is CASSLRSGSTDTQYF.

The chain employs TRBV5-1 and TRBJ1-1; no reliable D call. Germline-derived CDR1 and CDR2 are SGHRS and YFSETQ. The CDR3 spans 14 residues. The V and J ends lost 4 bases and 0 bases respectively, with 10 bases between them. The CDR3 bases are TGCGCCAGCAGCACGAACAGTTTGAACACTGAAGCTTTCTTT. It is translated as CASSTNSLNTEAFF.

This chain uses TRBV21-1 with TRBJ1-3. TRBV21-1 is flagged as a pseudogene. The CDR3 contains 15 residues. The CDR3 is CASSPGTGTGNTIYF. For the CDR3, the DNA is TGTGCCAGCAGCCCTGGTACGGGGACTGGAAACACCATATATTTT.

The chain has TRBV6-2 or TRBV6-3 and TRBJ1-5; possibly TRBD1 for D (6 bases). Deletions cut 3 bases from V and 4 bases from J, with 13 bases between. CDR1 MNHEY and CDR2 SVGEGT come from the germline V gene. The CDR3 length is 15 residues. CDR3 region: CASSYTNRVNQPQHF. The CDR3 coding sequence is TGTGCCAGCAGTTATACTAACAGGGTTAATCAGCCCCAGCATTTT.

The V and J genes are TRBV11-3 and TRBJ2-5, with 7 bases lining up with TRBD1. The V segment lost 3 bases and the J segment 2 bases; nucleotides outside the gene matches: 3. This CDR3 is built from 14 residues. From germline, CDR1 is SGHNT and CDR2 YENEEA. CDR3 region: CASSFGTAQETQYF. The CDR3 DNA follows: TGTGCCAGCAGCTTCGGGACAGCACAAGAGACCCAGTACTTC.

This clone was seen only once. The chain carries TRBV30 and TRBJ1-3, with D perhaps matching TRBD1 (5 bases). This CDR3 contains 14 residues. Deletions cut 8 bases from V and 4 bases from J, with 18 bases between. CDR1 and CDR2 (germline): GTSNPN, SVGIG (reference sequence). The CDR3, as DNA: TGTGCCAAAGATACAGGCGCGGGAGGAAACACCATATATTTT. Amino acids: CAKDTGAGGNTIYF.

This chain joins TRBV5-4 and TRBJ1-1, with TRBD1 matching 8 bases. Germline V gives CDR1 SGHNT, CDR2 YYREEE (reference sequence). With 3 bases clipped from V and 2 bases from J, the junction kept 12 bases outside the gene matches. CDR3 length equals 17 residues. The CDR3 coding sequence is TGTGCCAGCAGCTCCCGGACAGGGCGGTTGATTAACACTGAAGCTTTCTTT. This codes for CASSSRTGRLINTEAFF.

The chain joins TRBV5-1 to TRBJ2-5; 9 bases map to TRBD1. The J segment lost 5 bases and the V segment lost 5 bases, leaving 7 bases of the junction unmatched. There are 14 residues in the CDR3. Germline lookup yields CDR1 SGHRS and CDR2 YFSETQ. Here the CDR3 DNA reads TGCGCCAGCAGAAATACAGGGGGCGCGGAGACCCAGTACTTC. It translates to CASRNTGGAETQYF.

V is TRBV4-2 and J is TRBJ2-3; 9 bases are shared with TRBD2. Germline CDR1 LGHNA, CDR2 YNFKEQ. V shed 2 bases and J 6 bases; nucleotides not matched to a gene: 6. This CDR3 region has 15 residues. The CDR3 coding sequence is TGTGCCAGCAGCCAACTGAGCGGGGGGATGGATACGCAGTATTTT. Its protein is CASSQLSGGMDTQYF.

This chain links TRBV4-3 with TRBJ1-3; D is unresolved. There are 17 residues in the CDR3. The germline V and J ends were trimmed by 1 base and 0 bases, with 13 bases remaining between them. The germline V gene encodes CDR1 LGHNA and CDR2 YSLEER. CDR3 sequence: CASSQGEAILSGNTIYF. CDR3 in DNA: TGCGCCAGCAGCCAAGGGGAGGCCATACTCTCTGGAAACACCATATATTTT.